These 9 T cell receptor beta chains originate from one sample sequenced in a study of radiation and T cells in renal cell carcinoma. Time point here: blood 2 weeks post-SBRT. Indicated treatment: 15 Gy SBRT to primary tumor, nephrectomy 4 weeks later. Data came from immunoSEQ multiplex PCR; TCRdb stores just in-frame clones and leaves some out. The table records 150,000 to 190,000 clones, about 91% of them present only once. This specimen consisted of blood, obtained from a patient whose treatment included radiotherapy and nephrectomy. The receptors derive from a woman aged 50 to 60 with renal cell carcinoma.

This chain links TRBV5-1 with TRBJ1-2; D uncertain. This CDR3 spans 15 amino acids. Germline CDR1 and CDR2: SGHRS and YFSETQ. Trimming left V 1 base short and J 1 base short, with 11 bases between. CDR3 in amino acids: CASSLSGRDNYGYTF. DNA of the CDR3: TGCGCCAGCAGCTTGTCCGGTAGGGATAACTATGGCTACACCTTC. Full variable domain (missing parts from reference TRBV5-1 and TRBJ1-2): KAGVTQTPRYLIKTRGQQVTLSCSPISGHRSVSWYQQTPGQGLQFLFEYFSETQRNKGNFPGRFSGRQFSNSRSEMNVSTLELGDSALYLCASSLSGRDNYGYTFGSGTRLTVV.

V is TRBV6-5 and J is TRBJ1-5, with D tentatively TRBD1 (6 bases). The CDR3 consists of 13 residues. Germline V gene lookup returns CDR1 MNHEY and CDR2 SVGAGI. V was pared by 6 bases and J by 7 bases, with 13 bases between. CDR3 sequence reads: CASRGAGTQPQHF. For the CDR3, the DNA is TGTGCCAGCAGGGGGGCAGGGACCCAGCCCCAGCATTTT.

This clone showed up just a few times. The V call is TRBV9, the J call TRBJ1-1; D uncertain. The CDR3 extends over 12 amino acids. Germline CDR1 and CDR2: SGDLS and YYNGEE. Trimming removed 4 bases at V and 5 bases at J, with 9 bases between. The CDR3 nucleotides read TGTGCCAGCAGCTCCTTTACTACTGAAGCTTTCTTT. Translated, it gives CASSSFTTEAFF.

V gene TRBV10-3 combines with J gene TRBJ2-3; no clear D gene. V dropped 4 bases and J dropped 1 base, with 9 bases sitting between them. The CDR3 totals 14 residues. The germline CDR1 and CDR2 sequences are ENHRY and SYGVKD. The chain's CDR3 is CAISVDGGTDTQYF. The CDR3 DNA is TGTGCCATCAGTGTCGATGGGGGCACAGATACGCAGTATTTT.

V is TRBV5-1 and J is TRBJ2-1; D perhaps matches TRBD2 (6 bases). The CDR3 runs to 14 residues. Germline V CDR1 and CDR2: SGHRS, YFSETQ. Trimming stripped 4 bases from V and 0 bases from J, with 8 bases between. The CDR3 DNA follows: TGCGCCAGCAGCGGAGGGAGCTCCTACAATGAGCAGTTCTTC. Protein: CASSGGSSYNEQFF.

This clone has a single count. The gene calls are TRBV4-2 and TRBJ2-7; possibly TRBD1 or TRBD2 for D (7 bases each). This CDR3 is built from 15 residues. Germline V gives CDR1 LGHNA, CDR2 YNFKEQ. V dropped 3 bases and J dropped 3 bases, with 15 bases sitting between them. CDR3 protein: CASSHAAGGDYEQYF. CDR3 DNA sequence: TGTGCCAGCAGCCACGCGGCAGGGGGGGACTACGAGCAGTACTTC.

This sequence joins TRBV6-1 and TRBJ2-7; D not certain. Trimming stripped 4 bases from V and 2 bases from J, with 9 bases between. The germline gives CDR1 MNHNS, CDR2 SASEGT. The CDR3 consists of 13 residues. The CDR3 bases are TGTGCCAGCAGTGTATACAGCCCCTACGAGCAGTACTTC. It translates to CASSVYSPYEQYF.

The chain combines TRBV5-1 with TRBJ2-2, with TRBD2 matching over 11 bases. CDR3 size: 15 residues. The germline gives CDR1 SGHRS, CDR2 YFSETQ. V was clipped by 4 bases and J by 3 bases; unmatched bases: 2. The CDR3 coding sequence is TGCGCCAGCAGCAAGGGACTAGCGGACACCGGGGAGCTGTTTTTT. It yields the protein CASSKGLADTGELFF. Full variable domain (outside the CDR3, taken from reference TRBV5-1 and TRBJ2-2): KAGVTQTPRYLIKTRGQQVTLSCSPISGHRSVSWYQQTPGQGLQFLFEYFSETQRNKGNFPGRFSGRQFSNSRSEMNVSTLELGDSALYLCASSKGLADTGELFFGEGSRLTVL.

The V call is TRBV7-8, the J call TRBJ1-2; a possible D gene is TRBD1 (6 bases). The CDR3 is 15 amino acids. The V gene lost 1 base and the J gene lost 0 bases, with 9 bases spanning the gap. Per germline, CDR1 SGHVS and CDR2 FQNEAQ. In DNA, the CDR3 is TGTGCCAGCAGCTTAGGGCAGGGGACTAACTATGGCTACACCTTC. This translates into CASSLGQGTNYGYTF.